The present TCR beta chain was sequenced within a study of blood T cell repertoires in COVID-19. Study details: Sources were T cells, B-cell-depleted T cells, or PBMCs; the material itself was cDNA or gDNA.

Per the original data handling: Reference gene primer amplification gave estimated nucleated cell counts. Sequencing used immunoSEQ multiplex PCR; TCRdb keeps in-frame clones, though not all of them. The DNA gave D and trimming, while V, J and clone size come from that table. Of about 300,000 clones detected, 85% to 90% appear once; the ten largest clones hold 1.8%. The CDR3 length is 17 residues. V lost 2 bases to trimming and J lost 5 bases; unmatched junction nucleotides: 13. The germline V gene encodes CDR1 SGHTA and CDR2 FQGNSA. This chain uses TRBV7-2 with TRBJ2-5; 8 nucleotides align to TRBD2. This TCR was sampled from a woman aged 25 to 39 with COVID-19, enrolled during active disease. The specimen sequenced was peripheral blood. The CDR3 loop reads CASSLSGLAGLEETQYF. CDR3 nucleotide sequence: TGTGCCAGCAGCTTAAGTGGTCTAGCGGGTCTTGAGGAGACCCAGTACTTC.